This entry lists 26 T cell receptor beta chains sequenced from one sample in a study of cytomegalovirus exposure and HLA in healthy donors. The PCR had 60 Vbeta and 13 Jbeta primers. The protocol was immunoSEQ multiplex PCR, while the TCRdb copy is restricted to in-frame clones and leaves out a portion. The table has tens of thousands of clones, 81% seen once. The sequencing sample was made of PBMCs. These receptor sequences come from a man aged 45-60 years in good health and CMV-seronegative.

This clone was observed a single time. This chain connects TRBV15 to TRBJ2-1; 9 nucleotides match TRBD2. The ends lost 2 bases at V and 12 bases at J; junction bases unmatched: 5. The CDR3 has 13 residues. Germline V gene data show CDR1 as LNHNV and CDR2 as YYDKDF (reference sequence). CDR3 in amino acids: CATSRPLAGRQFF. In DNA form, the CDR3 reads TGTGCCACCAGCAGACCCCTAGCGGGGAGGCAGTTCTTC. Supplemented by reference TRBV15 and TRBJ2-1, the full variable domain reads DAMVIQNPRYQVTQFGKPVTLSCSQTLNHNVMYWYQQKSSQAPKLLFHYYDKDFNNEADTPDNFQSRRPNTSFCFLDIRSPGLGDTAMYLCATSRPLAGRQFFGPGTRLTVL.

This clone was seen a few times. The CDR3 sequence: CSVEGGPNQPQHF. CDR3 bases: TGCAGCGTTGAAGGCGGGCCTAATCAGCCCCAGCATTTT. The chain combines TRBV29-1 with TRBJ1-5, with no clear D. V was cut by 1 base and J by 4 bases, with 8 bases left in between. Germline CDR1 is SQVTM and CDR2 is ANQGSEA. This CDR3 spans 13 amino acids.

V usage is TRBV7-2 and J usage is TRBJ2-1, with TRBD2 matching over 8 bases. The V gene end was trimmed by 6 bases and the J gene end by 5 bases; junction bases not matched to a gene: 9. The CDR3 sequence is 15 residues long. Germline CDR1 reads SGHTA; CDR2 reads FQGNSA. The CDR3 coding sequence is TGTGCCAGCAGACCCCGGGGGGGCCTAAACAATGAGCAGTTCTTC. Encoded protein: CASRPRGGLNNEQFF. The full variable domain, its missing parts supplied by reference TRBV7-2 and TRBJ2-1, is GAGVSQSPSNKVTEKGKDVELRCDPISGHTALYWYRQSLGQGLEFLIYFQGNSAPDKSGLPSDRFSAERTGGSVSTLTIQRTQQEDSAVYLCASRPRGGLNNEQFFGPGTRLTVL.

The rearrangement joins TRBV29-1 to TRBJ2-2; TRBD2 matches 9 bases. The trim removed 5 bases at V and 7 bases at J, leaving 8 bases unmatched. The CDR3 has 14 amino acids. The germline V gene encodes CDR1 SQVTM and CDR2 ANQGSEA. This CDR3 is CSVRAGGLSGELFF. In DNA, the CDR3 is TGCAGCGTTAGGGCGGGAGGGCTCAGCGGGGAGCTGTTTTTT.

This clone was counted between two and nine times. The V gene is TRBV7-8, the J gene TRBJ2-3; 7 nucleotides match TRBD1. The CDR3 length is 13 residues. V dropped 3 bases and J dropped 4; count of bases not matched to a gene: 1. Per germline, CDR1 SGHVS and CDR2 FQNEAQ. CDR3 sequence reads: CASSFDRADTQYF. CDR3 in DNA: TGTGCCAGCAGCTTCGACAGGGCAGATACGCAGTATTTT.

The chain carries TRBV4-2 and TRBJ2-7; D gene unclear. V lost 0 bases to trimming and J lost 5 bases, with 8 bases between them. CDR3 length: 13 amino acids. The germline gives CDR1 LGHNA, CDR2 YNFKEQ. The CDR3, as DNA: TGTGCCAGCAGCCAAGAAAATCTTGACGAGCAGTACTTC. This gives the protein CASSQENLDEQYF.

The chain joins TRBV18 to TRBJ2-2; no clear D gene. This CDR3 has 14 residues. Trimming took 5 bases from V and 0 from J, leaving 7 bases between them. Per germline, CDR1 KGHSH and CDR2 LQKENI. The CDR3 spells CASSGQTNTGELFF. The CDR3 DNA sequence: TGTGCCAGCTCAGGGCAGACGAACACCGGGGAGCTGTTTTTT.

The chain recombines TRBV30 with TRBJ2-2; D may be TRBD1 (6 bases). The germline CDR1 and CDR2 sequences are GTSNPN and SVGIG (reference sequence). V was cut by 5 bases and J by 5 bases, with 12 bases left in between. The CDR3 is 13 residues long. This CDR3 reads CAWSYRETGELFF. The CDR3 DNA reads as TGTGCCTGGTCTTACAGGGAAACCGGGGAGCTGTTTTTT.

The chain employs TRBV7-9 and TRBJ2-1; tentative D call: TRBD1 (6 bases). The CDR3 spans 15 residues. V gave up 5 bases and J gave up 3 bases, with 14 bases separating them. CDR1 is SEHNR, CDR2 FQNEAQ, per germline (reference sequence). The CDR3 region is CASSPRDNFYNEQFF. The CDR3 DNA reads TGTGCCAGCAGCCCCCGGGACAACTTCTACAATGAGCAGTTCTTC.

V and J are TRBV21-1 and TRBJ2-5; the table gives TRBD1 as D, unverified against the DNA. TRBV21-1 is classified as a pseudogene. The length of the CDR3 is 18 residues. The chain's CDR3 is CAGSKEDRGRGREETQYF. The CDR3 DNA is TGTGCCGGCAGCAAAGAGGACAGGGGGCGCGGGCGTGAAGAGACCCAGTACTTC.

This clone occurred once. The chain is built from TRBV19 and TRBJ2-3; unclear D gene. This CDR3 region has 13 residues. Germline CDR1 and CDR2: LNHDA and SQIVND (reference sequence). The ends were cut back, 5 bases at V and 1 base at J, with 7 bases in the middle. The CDR3: CASSGPRTDTQYF. The CDR3 DNA is TGTGCCAGTAGTGGGCCTCGCACAGATACGCAGTATTTT.

This chain uses TRBV7-2 with TRBJ2-3; D is uncertain. CDR1 SGHTA and CDR2 FQGNSA come from the germline V gene. Trimming took off 3 bases at V and 2 bases at J, with 9 bases between the two ends. This CDR3 comprises 14 residues. DNA of the CDR3: TGTGCCAGCAGCTTCGGTCTTGACACAGATACGCAGTATTTT. This gives the protein CASSFGLDTDTQYF.

This clone was seen a few times. The chain has TRBV9 and TRBJ2-5; D unclear. The end of the DNA fits TRBJ2-7 better, so the J call may be wrong. CDR1 SGDLS and CDR2 YYNGEE come from the germline V gene. The CDR3 loop spans 13 amino acids. The CDR3 protein is CASSVDTDYEQYF. The CDR3 DNA follows: TGTGCCAGCAGCGTCGACACCGACTACGAGCAGTACTTC.

This chain connects TRBV5-1 to TRBJ2-1, with TRBD2 matching over 12 bases. The CDR3 covers 17 residues. V lost 4 bases, J lost 7 bases, and 12 bases stayed unmatched. From germline, CDR1 is SGHRS and CDR2 YFSETQ. CDR3 sequence: CASSEPILAGGGNEQFF. CDR3 sequence (DNA): TGCGCCAGCAGCGAGCCAATACTAGCGGGGGGCGGGAATGAGCAGTTCTTC.

This clone has a handful of counts. The CDR3 DNA reads as TGTGCCAGCAGCTTAGCGACAGAGATAGGGGTCTACACCTTC. Translating it yields CASSLATEIGVYTF. This rearrangement joins TRBV7-2 to TRBJ1-2, with a weak D call TRBD1 (5 bases). The length of the CDR3 is 14 residues. Trimming stripped 0 bases from V and 10 bases from J, with 15 bases between. Per the germline V gene, CDR1 is SGHTA and CDR2 is FQGNSA. Filled out from reference TRBV7-2 and TRBJ1-2, the complete variable domain reads GAGVSQSPSNKVTEKGKDVELRCDPISGHTALYWYRQSLGQGLEFLIYFQGNSAPDKSGLPSDRFSAERTGGSVSTLTIQRTQQEDSAVYLCASSLATEIGVYTFGSGTRLTVV.

The chain recombines TRBV29-1 with TRBJ2-3; unclear D gene. The length of the CDR3 is 12 residues. Trimming took off 4 bases at V and 0 bases at J, with 5 bases between the two ends. Germline V gene lookup returns CDR1 SQVTM and CDR2 ANQGSEA. In nucleotides, the CDR3 is TGCAGCGTTGGAGTAAGCACAGATACGCAGTATTTT. Translating gives CSVGVSTDTQYF.

The chain employs TRBV27 and TRBJ1-4; D remains unclear. V dropped 3 bases and J dropped 8 bases, with 16 bases sitting between them. The germline V gene has CDR1 MNHEY and CDR2 SMNVEV (reference sequence). The CDR3 sequence is 15 residues long. The CDR3 bases are TGTGCCAGCAGTTTTGATGGGAGACTCCCAGAAAAACTGTTTTTT. The encoded protein is CASSFDGRLPEKLFF.

V gene TRBV6-5 combines with J gene TRBJ2-3, with a tentative D call TRBD1 (5 bases). Trimming removed 10 bases at V and 6 bases at J, with 11 bases between. This CDR3 is 11 amino acids long. Germline CDR1 MNHEY, CDR2 SVGAGI. The CDR3 loop is CATKQADTQYF. In DNA, the CDR3 is TGTGCCACCAAACAGGCGGATACGCAGTATTTT.

The V gene is TRBV10-3, the J gene TRBJ1-1, with 9 bases aligning to TRBD1. V was clipped by 6 bases and J by 5 bases; unmatched bases: 10. The CDR3 is made up of 15 amino acids. Per germline, CDR1 ENHRY and CDR2 SYGVKD. Here the CDR3 DNA reads TGTGCCATCAGACCCTCCGGGACAGGGTCTACTGAAGCTTTCTTT. As protein: CAIRPSGTGSTEAFF.

This clone has just one count. V usage is TRBV5-4 and J usage is TRBJ1-3; 8 bases agree with TRBD1. The germline CDR1 and CDR2 sequences are SGHNT and YYREEE (reference sequence). V shed 4 bases and J 4 bases; nucleotides not matched to a gene: 1. The CDR3 has 13 residues. CDR3: CASSRTGGNTIYF. The DNA of the CDR3 is TGTGCCAGCAGCAGGACAGGGGGAAACACCATATATTTT. Complete variable domain (other parts from reference TRBV5-4 and TRBJ1-3): ETGVTQSPTHLIKTRGQQVTLRCSSQSGHNTVSWYQQALGQGPQFIFQYYREEENGRGNFPPRFSGLQFPNYSSELNVNALELDDSALYLCASSRTGGNTIYFGEGSWLTVV.

The chain joins TRBV13 to TRBJ2-3, with TRBD2 matching over 7 bases. J was trimmed by 5 bases and V by 4 bases; bases with no gene match: 15. The CDR3 consists of 17 residues. Germline V gene lookup returns CDR1 PRHDT and CDR2 FYEKMQ (reference sequence). The CDR3 loop is CASSSLSQRGLGDTQYF. The CDR3 region has the DNA TGTGCCAGCAGCTCTCTGAGCCAGCGGGGTCTCGGAGATACGCAGTATTTT.

The chain couples TRBV6-1 to TRBJ1-1, with 9 bases identical to TRBD1. V shed 6 bases and J 1 base; nucleotides not matched to a gene: 3. The germline gives CDR1 MNHNS, CDR2 SASEGT. The CDR3 contains 14 residues. Written as DNA, the CDR3 is TGTGCCAGCAGGGGACAGGGAGGGAACACTGAAGCTTTCTTT. Residues: CASRGQGGNTEAFF.

This clone has more than one count but fewer than ten. The rearrangement links TRBV5-1 to TRBJ2-5; TRBD2 agrees at 11 bases. Trimming took 0 bases from V and 3 from J; bases not matched to a gene: 7. This CDR3 comprises 17 residues. CDR1 is SGHRS, CDR2 YFSETQ, per germline. CDR3 region: CASSLVGLAGGKETQYF. For the CDR3, the DNA is TGCGCCAGCAGCTTGGTTGGGCTAGCGGGAGGAAAAGAGACCCAGTACTTC.

This rearrangement joins TRBV7-9 to TRBJ2-5; no reliable D call. The CDR3 runs to 15 residues. Between the trimmed V and J ends, which lost 3 bases and 3 bases, there was a span of 14 bases. Germline loops: CDR1 SEHNR, CDR2 FQNEAQ (reference sequence). The chain's CDR3 is CASSFSLFTEETQYF. The DNA of the CDR3 is TGTGCCAGCAGCTTTAGTTTATTTACGGAAGAGACCCAGTACTTC.

The chain combines TRBV7-8 with TRBJ2-3; a weak D match, TRBD2 (5 bases). The V and J ends lost 4 bases and 1 base respectively, with 9 bases between them. CDR1 and CDR2 from the germline V gene are SGHVS and FQNEAQ. The CDR3 is 14 amino acids. The CDR3 nucleotides read TGTGCCAGCAGCTCGCCGCGGGGCACAGATACGCAGTATTTT. Amino acid sequence: CASSSPRGTDTQYF.

The table lists this clone with a few counts. This specimen includes other DNA sequences encoding the same CDR3. The chain recombines TRBV5-6 with TRBJ2-5; D unclear. This CDR3 has 11 residues. V was pared by 1 base and J by 4 bases, with 2 bases between. CDR1 and CDR2 (germline): SGHDT, YYEEEE. CDR3 sequence reads: CASSLRETQYF. CDR3 DNA: TGTGCCAGCAGCTTGCGAGAGACCCAGTACTTC.